The entry below gives a single T cell receptor (beta chain) sequence along with its context. The CDR3 loop spans 15 amino acids. Trimming stripped 2 bases from V and 1 base from J, with 11 bases between. Germline V gene data show CDR1 as MNHEY and CDR2 as SVGAGI. This sample is part of a study of T-cell reconstitution after alpha-beta-depleted transplantation in children. Unique molecular identifiers were used in preparing the TCRbeta library. Using its own MiXCR run on the PCR reads, TCRdb lists one record per CDR3 protein. The repertoire holds about 540,000 distinct CDR3 sequences, with around 19% as singletons.

Source: PBMCs from the stem cell graft donor, taken from the stem cell graft. The receptor was derived from a human donor who donated a stem cell graft to a child with acute lymphoblastic leukemia. This chain joins TRBV6-5 and TRBJ1-1; D ambiguous. CDR3 sequence reads: CASSYGQVGNTEAFF. Written as DNA, the CDR3 is TGTGCCAGCAGTTACGGGCAGGTTGGGAACACTGAAGCTTTCTTT.